This T cell receptor (beta chain) was retrieved from a study of graft-versus-host responses after intestinal transplantation. Study-wide background: Recipients obtained multivisceral, liver-intestinal, or isolated intestinal transplants. Study-wide results and caveats: Graft-donor T cell macrochimerism coincided with high graft-versus-host to host-versus-graft clonal ratios in allografts. Peak circulating GvH clone levels were associated with early post-transplant HvG declines. Some GvH clones appeared in ileal mucosa or blood before recipient bone marrow.

Trimming removed 2 bases at V and 10 bases at J, with 8 bases between. Germline V gene sequence: CDR1 MRHNA, CDR2 SNTAGT. The CDR3 contains 12 residues. Sequencing was performed with immunoSEQ multiplex PCR; in TCRdb, only in-frame clones are kept and a portion is missing. This table has roughly 92,000 clones, about nine tenths appearing once. As regards this clone: The antigen is not known.

The rearrangement uses TRBV6-4 and TRBJ1-4; D unclear. The TCR sequence derives from a human donor who received an intestinal transplant. The source material was unstimulated CD4+ T cells sorted from spleen or lymph node cells, sampled before intestinal transplant. The CDR3 coding sequence is TGTGCCAGCAGTGACAGCGAGGGAAAACTGTTTTTT. Its protein is CASSDSEGKLFF.